The 19 T cell receptor beta chains listed next were all sequenced from one sample in a study of cytomegalovirus exposure and HLA in healthy donors. The PCR used 60 Vbeta and 13 Jbeta primers. Libraries were prepared by immunoSEQ multiplex PCR; TCRdb keeps only in-frame clonotypes and omits some of them. The table records about 140,000 clones, approximately 60% of them present only once. The sample comprised PBMCs. All receptors derive from a human donor in good health.

The chain recombines TRBV15 with TRBJ2-6, with D unclear. V dropped 6 bases and J dropped 0 bases, with 6 bases sitting between them. There are 14 residues in the CDR3. Germline CDR1 LNHNV, CDR2 YYDKDF (reference sequence). DNA of the CDR3: TGTGCCACCAGAACCTACTCTGGGGCCAACGTCCTGACTTTC. It yields the protein CATRTYSGANVLTF.

The J gene is TRBJ2-7, the V gene TRBV7-8; 13 nucleotides match TRBD2. The CDR3 extends over 16 amino acids. The germline V gene encodes CDR1 SGHVS and CDR2 FQNEAQ. Trimming at V came to 4 bases and at J to 4 bases, leaving 7 bases not matched to a gene. CDR3: CASSSRLAGGLYEQYF. The CDR3 DNA reads TGTGCCAGCAGCTCCAGACTAGCGGGAGGTTTGTACGAGCAGTACTTC.

The V call is TRBV7-2, the J call TRBJ2-6; D uncertain. The V end lost 7 bases, the J end lost 5 bases, and 9 bases lay between the germline ends. Germline V gene sequence: CDR1 SGHTA, CDR2 FQGNSA. The CDR3 loop spans 13 amino acids. The DNA for the CDR3 is TGTGCCAGCAACTATGGATGGGCCAACGTCCTGACTTTC. Residues: CASNYGWANVLTF.

The chain has TRBV4-3 and TRBJ2-7, with 7 bases lining up with TRBD2. There are 15 residues in the CDR3. Germline values: CDR1 LGHNA, CDR2 YSLEER. The trim removed 0 bases at V and 5 bases at J, leaving 7 bases unmatched. The CDR3 DNA sequence: TGCGCCAGCAGCCAAGAGCCTAGCGGCTTTGACGAGCAGTACTTC. Amino acid sequence: CASSQEPSGFDEQYF.

This clone was seen only a few times. This chain joins TRBV2 and TRBJ2-1, with TRBD1 as a possible D gene (6 bases). The V end was cut by 5 bases, the J end by 10 bases, with 18 bases between. The CDR3 runs to 14 residues. Germline V gene data show CDR1 as SNHLY and CDR2 as FYNNEI. CDR3 protein: CASSPTWDTPEQFF. The CDR3 DNA reads TGTGCCAGCAGTCCAACGTGGGACACCCCGGAGCAGTTCTTC. Based on the CDR3 plus reference TRBV2 and TRBJ2-1, the full variable domain is EPEVTQTPSHQVTQMGQEVILRCVPISNHLYFYWYRQILGQKVEFLVSFYNNEISEKSEIFDDQFSVERPDGSNFTLKIRSTKLEDSAMYFCASSPTWDTPEQFFGPGTRLTVL.

The J gene is TRBJ2-3, the V gene TRBV9; tentatively, D is TRBD1 (6 bases). This CDR3 spans 15 amino acids. Germline loops: CDR1 SGDLS, CDR2 YYNGEE. Trimming left V 4 bases short and J 0 bases short, with 12 bases between. CDR3 nucleotide sequence: TGTGCCAGCAGCCAGGGGACCCTTAGCACAGATACGCAGTATTTT. This sequence encodes CASSQGTLSTDTQYF.

The J gene is TRBJ2-7, the V gene TRBV15; TRBD2 is a possible D gene (6 bases). CDR1 is LNHNV, CDR2 YYDKDF, per germline (reference sequence). Trimming removed 4 bases from V and 2 bases from J, with 15 bases in between. The CDR3 extends over 15 amino acids. CDR3 DNA: TGTGCCACCAGCAAAACCCGGGACTTAACCTACGAGCAGTACTTC. It yields the protein CATSKTRDLTYEQYF.

A few counts support this clone. This chain joins TRBV4-1 and TRBJ2-1; 9 bases fit TRBD2. Germline loops: CDR1 MGHRA, CDR2 YSYEKL. V gave up 0 bases and J gave up 2 bases; unmatched junction bases: 2. This CDR3 is built from 16 residues. CDR3 protein: CASSQELAGAYNEQFF. The DNA of the CDR3 is TGCGCCAGCAGCCAAGAGTTAGCGGGAGCCTACAATGAGCAGTTCTTC.

The chain has TRBV5-5 and TRBJ2-7; tentative D call: TRBD1 (6 bases). The CDR3 length is 14 residues. The V end was cut by 1 base, the J end by 2 bases, with 10 bases between. CDR1 is SGHKS and CDR2 is YYEKEE in the germline V gene (reference sequence). CDR3 region: CASSLRQGTYEQYF. CDR3 nucleotides: TGTGCCAGCAGCTTGAGGCAGGGGACCTACGAGCAGTACTTC.

CDR3 protein: CASSQDGSYNEQFF. The DNA of the CDR3 is TGCGCCAGCAGCCAAGACGGTAGTTACAATGAGCAGTTCTTC. The chain links TRBV4-3 to TRBJ2-1; no firm D call. V lost 0 bases and J lost 4, with 7 bases in between. The CDR3 consists of 14 residues. In germline, CDR1 is LGHNA, CDR2 YSLEER.

This chain links TRBV9 with TRBJ2-1; D not resolved. This CDR3 has 15 residues. CDR1 is SGDLS, CDR2 YYNGEE, per germline. Trimming shortened V by 1 base and J by 0 bases, and 8 bases separated the two germline ends. CDR3 DNA sequence: TGTGCCAGCAGCGTATTCTCCAGCTCCTACAATGAGCAGTTCTTC. Amino acid sequence: CASSVFSSSYNEQFF.

V is TRBV12-5 and J is TRBJ2-7, with 10 nucleotides matching TRBD2. The CDR3 loop spans 15 amino acids. CDR1 LGHNT and CDR2 FRNRAP come from the germline V gene. V lost 0 bases to trimming and J lost 7 bases; unmatched junction nucleotides: 6. The CDR3 sequence is CASGLVIAGGGEQYF. For the CDR3, the DNA is TGTGCTAGTGGTTTGGTAATAGCGGGAGGTGGTGAGCAGTACTTC.

This clone was counted once. This sequence joins TRBV11-1 and TRBJ1-1; D gene unclear. Germline-derived CDR1 and CDR2 are SGHAT and FQDESV (reference sequence). The CDR3 has 15 amino acids. V dropped 5 bases and J dropped 1 base, with 14 bases sitting between them. CDR3 in DNA: TGTGCCAGCAGCCCCGTTGAGGGCAGGAACACTGAAGCTTTCTTT. Protein product: CASSPVEGRNTEAFF.

The V call is TRBV4-2, the J call TRBJ1-5; D not resolved. Deletions cut 0 bases from V and 7 bases from J, with 13 bases between. The germline V gene has CDR1 LGHNA and CDR2 YNFKEQ. CDR3 length: 15 amino acids. CDR3 in DNA: TGTGCCAGCAGCCAAGATCGGCGGGGTCGACAGCCCCAGCATTTT. This sequence encodes CASSQDRRGRQPQHF.

This clone turned up a few times. Mismatch with germline at one junction end may stem from a read error. This chain links TRBV7-7 with TRBJ2-5; D is perhaps TRBD2 (7 bases). The CDR3 runs to 14 residues. CDR1 and CDR2 (germline): SSHAT, FNYEAQ (reference sequence). CDR3 DNA: TGTGCTAGCAGCCTAGGGGGGGGTCCAGAGACCCAGTACTTC. This encodes CASSLGGGPETQYF.

This chain uses TRBV6-6 with TRBJ2-2, with 9 nucleotides matching TRBD2. Germline assignment: CDR1 MNHNY and CDR2 SVGAGI (reference sequence). This CDR3 has 15 residues. Trimming took 7 bases from V and 5 from J; bases not matched to a gene: 8. The DNA for the CDR3 is TGTGCCAGCAACACCGGGACTAGCTTAACCGGGGAGCTGTTTTTT. This codes for CASNTGTSLTGELFF.

The rearrangement uses TRBV19 and TRBJ1-4; 8 nucleotides align to TRBD1. The junction had 14 bases not matched to a gene; V was cut back by 5 bases and J by 12 bases. Germline V gene data show CDR1 as LNHDA and CDR2 as SQIVND (reference sequence). CDR3 size: 15 residues. CDR3 in amino acids: CASSPGQGVPEELFF. CDR3 bases: TGTGCCAGTAGTCCAGGACAGGGCGTACCCGAGGAACTGTTTTTT.

The rearrangement joins TRBV7-8 to TRBJ2-6; a possible D gene is TRBD1 (7 bases). Trimming took 1 base from V and 2 from J, leaving 15 bases between them. CDR3 size: 18 residues. The germline CDR1 and CDR2 sequences are SGHVS and FQNEAQ. The CDR3 nucleotides are TGTGCCAGCAGCTTAGGAGGCAGGGGGAGGACTGGGGCCAACGTCCTGACTTTC. Translation gives CASSLGGRGRTGANVLTF.

This clone was seen a few times. CDR3 sequence: CASSQEWGRGTEAFF. CDR3 nucleotide sequence: TGCGCCAGCAGCCAAGAGTGGGGCAGGGGCACTGAAGCTTTCTTT. The chain employs TRBV4-3 and TRBJ1-1; TRBD1 is a possible D gene (6 bases). This CDR3 has 15 amino acids. V lost 0 bases, J lost 4 bases, and 12 bases lay in between. Germline CDR1 LGHNA, CDR2 YSLEER.